This T cell receptor beta chain originates from a study of T cells in Graves' hyperthyroidism and ophthalmopathy. CDR3 size: 14 residues. The germline CDR1 and CDR2 sequences are DFQATT and SNEGSKA (reference sequence). V lost 3 bases and J lost 7, with 16 bases in between. Diagnosis of hyperthyroidism was new in patients aged 18 to 65, and its duration was under 2 months. Criteria for exclusion of patients were uncontrolled infection, other autoimmune disease, pregnancy or lactation. PBMCs were derived from 9.5 to 10 ml fresh peripheral blood. The TCR beta CDR3 regions underwent amplification using RNA transcripts as the source. Initially, a first-round RT-PCR of the TCR CDR3 employed the HTBI primer set. TCRdb used MiXCR to reprocess the multiplex PCR reads, holding one entry per CDR3 protein. Here the sample spans over 200,000 distinct CDR3 sequences, roughly 17% being singletons. This clonotype was counted many times.

V gene TRBV20-1 combines with J gene TRBJ1-5; weak D call: TRBD1 (5 bases). The specimen was blood. The receptor was isolated from a man in his fifties with Graves' hyperthyroidism. The CDR3 DNA reads TGCAGTGCTAGTATCGGAGGGACTGGGCAGCCCCAGCATTTT. Translated: CSASIGGTGQPQHF.